This T cell receptor beta chain was sequenced during a study of blood T cells in healthy people across ages. The authors ran a second PCR of roughly 6 to 12 cycles using a sample-barcoded 5' primer and a J-beta primer mix. TCRdb fed the 5' RACE reads into MiXCR, producing one record per CDR3 protein. The sample lists approximately 1.5 million distinct CDR3 sequences, about 31% occurring once. Germline V gene data show CDR1 as SQVTM and CDR2 as ANQGSEA. There are 12 residues in the CDR3. V lost 4 bases and J 13 bases, leaving 17 bases between the germline ends. Per individual sample, total RNA of at least 5.5 micrograms was extracted.

This clonotype originated in a woman aged 30 to 39 in good health. Sample: blood. V and J are TRBV29-1 and TRBJ2-1; a weak D match, TRBD2 (6 bases). The CDR3 DNA is TGCAGCGTTGTGGAGGGCGGGGAGACCCAGTTCTTC. Its translation is CSVVEGGETQFF.